This passage covers 15 T cell receptor beta chains from one sample sequenced in a study of CD4 and CD8 cells across lung adenocarcinoma regions. TCRdb fed the PCR reads into MiXCR, producing one record per CDR3 protein. The sample yields 2,400 or so distinct CDR3 sequences, less than 80% seen once. The sample was CD4+ T cells from the center of a lung tumor. These receptors were taken from a female donor with lung adenocarcinoma. The CD4 and CD8 labels of this study may be unreliable.

Note on this clonotype: The junction departs from germline at one end; a sequencing error may be responsible. The chain uses TRBV7-2 and TRBJ2-3; 9 nucleotides align to TRBD1. The CDR3 runs 15 residues. Germline assignment: CDR1 SGHTA and CDR2 FQGNSA. The CDR3 region has the DNA TGTGCCAGGAGCCCAGGACAGGGGAACGCAGATACGCAGTATTTC. This encodes CARSPGQGNADTQYF.

In its sample, this clonotype was seen once. The chain employs TRBV6-1 and TRBJ1-2, with 7 bases lining up with TRBD1. V gave up 4 bases and J gave up 5 bases; unmatched junction bases: 4. This CDR3 is built from 13 residues. From germline, CDR1 is MNHNS and CDR2 SASEGT. CDR3 amino acids: CASSVGTAYGYTF. In DNA, the CDR3 is TGTGCCAGCAGTGTTGGGACAGCATATGGCTACACCTTC.

About this clonotype itself: A junction end diverges from the germline sequence, so it may reflect a read error. The rearrangement joins TRBV27 to TRBJ2-1, with 8 positions matching TRBD1. The CDR3 covers 10 residues. The germline V gene encodes CDR1 MNHEY and CDR2 SMNVEV (reference sequence). The CDR3 sequence: CASSRTGSAF. The CDR3 region has the DNA TGTGCCAGCAGCCGGACAGGGAGTGCCTTC.

This chain connects TRBV7-8 to TRBJ2-7, with 8 bases that match TRBD1. From germline, CDR1 is SGHVS and CDR2 FQNEAQ. This CDR3 contains 15 residues. With 1 base clipped from V and 9 bases from J, the junction kept 11 bases outside the gene matches. The DNA of the CDR3 is TGTGCCAGCAGCTTAGATGGGGCAGGGGGCACCCGGCAGTACTTC. Translated: CASSLDGAGGTRQYF. The full variable domain, in which reference TRBV7-8 and TRBJ2-7 provide the parts outside the CDR3, is GAGVSQSPRYKVAKRGQDVALRCDPISGHVSLFWYQQALGQGPEFLTYFQNEAQLDKSGLPSDRFFAERPEGSVSTLKIQRTQQEDSAVYLCASSLDGAGGTRQYFGPGTRLTVT.

This chain uses TRBV7-2 with TRBJ2-3; 7 bases line up with TRBD1. The last part of the DNA fits TRBJ2-7 better; the J call may be wrong. Germline CDR1 SGHTA, CDR2 FQGNSA. This CDR3 region has 16 residues. In DNA, the CDR3 is TGTGCCAGCAGGGCCCGAGGGGGCGGAAGCACAGAGACGCAGTACTTC. Amino acids: CASRARGGGSTETQYF.

This chain connects TRBV7-2 to TRBJ2-1; perhaps TRBD2 as D (5 bases). The CDR3 contains 15 residues. Germline loops: CDR1 SGHTA, CDR2 FQGNSA. V lost 1 base and J 1 base, leaving 8 bases between the germline ends. The CDR3, as DNA: TGTGCCAGCAGCTTAGGAGGGCCTTCCTACAATGAGCAGTTCTTC. Its protein is CASSLGGPSYNEQFF.

The chain employs TRBV12-3 or TRBV12-4 and TRBJ2-1; a possible D gene is TRBD2 (6 bases). Trimming left V 5 bases short and J 0 bases short, with 11 bases between. The CDR3 extends over 15 amino acids. The CDR3 nucleotides are TGTGCCAGCAGTCCTAGCGAGGCCTCCTACAATGAGCAGTTCTTC. This translates into CASSPSEASYNEQFF.

This clonotype was picked up one time. The chain couples TRBV10-1 to TRBJ2-1; 7 nucleotides match TRBD1. TRBJ2-5 explains the end of the DNA better; the J call may be wrong. This CDR3 region has 13 residues. Germline CDR1 WNHNN, CDR2 SYGVQD (reference sequence). The CDR3 sequence: CASSERGLETQYF. The CDR3 region has the DNA TGCGCCAGCAGCGAGAGGGGGCTGGAGACCCAGTACTTC.

This chain uses TRBV6-1 with TRBJ2-3, with D perhaps assigned TRBD1 or TRBD2 (5 bases each). The J call could be wrong; TRBJ2-7 is a better fit for the DNA end. The CDR3 has 13 amino acids. CDR1 MNHNS and CDR2 SASEGT come from the germline V gene. CDR3 nucleotide sequence: TGTGCCAGCAGCCCGGGACCCGAGCCCCGGCAGTACTTC. It specifies CASSPGPEPRQYF.

J is TRBJ2-1 and V is TRBV6-1, with 9 bases that match TRBD2. The germline CDR1 and CDR2 sequences are MNHNS and SASEGT. Unmatched junction bases numbered 4, after V lost 3 bases and J lost 1 base. The CDR3 length is 16 residues. CDR3 in amino acids: CASSDVAGVSYNEQFF. The DNA of the CDR3 is TGTGCCAGCAGTGACGTAGCGGGAGTGTCCTACAATGAGCAGTTCTTC.

This sequence joins TRBV7-6 and TRBJ2-1; TRBD1 aligns across 9 bases. The J call may not be correct, given that the DNA end is closer to TRBJ2-7. Germline CDR1 and CDR2: SGHVS and FNYEAQ. The CDR3 spans 18 residues. CDR3: CASSLAGTGGLSSYEQYF. The CDR3 bases are TGTGCCAGCAGCTTAGCAGGAACAGGGGGCCTCTCGTCCTACGAGCAGTACTTC.

The chain is built from TRBV7-2 and TRBJ2-5; D unresolved. This CDR3 spans 15 amino acids. Germline CDR1 SGHTA, CDR2 FQGNSA. Trimming removed 4 bases from V and 2 bases from J, with 14 bases in between. CDR3 sequence: CASSWTEGQQETQYF. CDR3 nucleotide sequence: TGTGCCAGCAGCTGGACCGAAGGGCAGCAAGAGACCCAGTACTTC.

This sequence joins TRBV6-1 and TRBJ2-1; no clear D gene. Germline-derived CDR1 and CDR2 are MNHNS and SASEGT. V was shortened by 2 bases and J by 9 bases, with 5 bases between the two germline ends. This CDR3 is 11 amino acids long. The CDR3 bases are TGTGCCAGCAGTGAATTTGGTGAGCAGTTCTTC. It specifies CASSEFGEQFF.

This clonotype was observed once. The DNA for the CDR3 is TGTGCCAGCAGCTTATCCAGGGTAGAGTCCTACGAGCAGTACTTC. Its translation is CASSLSRVESYEQYF. J is TRBJ2-1 and V is TRBV11-2; D is perhaps TRBD1 (5 bases). The J call is doubtful: the DNA matches TRBJ2-7 better. CDR1 is SGHAT and CDR2 is FQNNGV in the germline V gene. This CDR3 region has 15 residues.

The chain uses TRBV6-1 and TRBJ1-1, with no clear D. This CDR3 comprises 13 residues. The V and J ends lost 6 bases and 0 bases respectively, with 8 bases between them. The germline gives CDR1 MNHNS, CDR2 SASEGT. CDR3 nucleotide sequence: TGTGCCAGCAGCCCAGATGTGAACACTGAAGCTTTCTTT. Its protein product is CASSPDVNTEAFF.